These 5 T cell receptor beta chains were sequenced from one sample in a study of shared clonotypes between healthy human individuals. The method was immunoSEQ multiplex PCR; TCRdb's version includes in-frame clones alone and lacks a portion of them. The table shows roughly 2,500,000 clones, with 93% occurring only once. Input material: naive CD4+ T cells from PBMCs. Subset here: CD45RA+ positively selected. All receptors derive from a man between 18 and 29 years old in good health. Some clones in this sample may be carry-over from other donors' samples.

The chain has TRBV7-6 and TRBJ2-1, with 15 bases matching TRBD2. The germline CDR1 and CDR2 sequences are SGHVS and FNYEAQ. Trimming took 4 bases from V and 7 from J; bases not matched to a gene: 5. This CDR3 contains 16 residues. The CDR3 spells CASSWIGTSGRNEQFF. As DNA, the CDR3 is TGTGCCAGCAGCTGGATAGGGACTAGCGGGAGGAATGAGCAGTTCTTC.

About this clone itself: Other nucleotide sequences from this sample produce the same CDR3. The chain employs TRBV11-2 and TRBJ2-5, with a tentative D call TRBD1 (6 bases). The CDR3 contains 15 residues. CDR1 and CDR2 (germline): SGHAT, FQNNGV. V was cut by 4 bases and J by 4 bases, with 16 bases left in between. The CDR3 spells CASSSPGVSRETQYF. The CDR3 DNA sequence: TGTGCCAGCAGCTCACCAGGGGTCTCCCGAGAGACCCAGTACTTC.

This chain links TRBV11-2 with TRBJ1-5, with D unclear. V lost 5 bases and J 4 bases, leaving 6 bases between the germline ends. This CDR3 has 12 amino acids. The germline CDR1 and CDR2 sequences are SGHAT and FQNNGV. This CDR3 reads CASSPLNQPQHF. As DNA, the CDR3 is TGTGCCAGCAGCCCGTTAAATCAGCCCCAGCATTTT.

Notes on this clone: This CDR3 is also generated by other DNA sequences in the sample. V usage is TRBV7-2 and J usage is TRBJ1-2; D may be TRBD1 (6 bases). The CDR3 is made up of 16 amino acids. Germline V CDR1 and CDR2: SGHTA, FQGNSA. Trimming pared 5 bases from V and 5 bases from J, leaving 21 bases between. CDR3: CASSLRQAGAGYGYTF. The CDR3 DNA reads TGTGCCAGCAGCCTCCGACAGGCGGGGGCAGGGTATGGCTACACCTTC.

This clone occurred once. Other DNA variants within this sample encode the same CDR3. The V call is TRBV18, the J call TRBJ2-5, with no clear D. Germline loops: CDR1 KGHSH, CDR2 LQKENI. There are 13 residues in the CDR3. The ends were cut back, 0 bases at V and 4 bases at J, with 6 bases in the middle. The CDR3 sequence: CASSPPPRETQYF. The CDR3 DNA sequence: TGTGCCAGCTCACCACCGCCCCGAGAGACCCAGTACTTC.